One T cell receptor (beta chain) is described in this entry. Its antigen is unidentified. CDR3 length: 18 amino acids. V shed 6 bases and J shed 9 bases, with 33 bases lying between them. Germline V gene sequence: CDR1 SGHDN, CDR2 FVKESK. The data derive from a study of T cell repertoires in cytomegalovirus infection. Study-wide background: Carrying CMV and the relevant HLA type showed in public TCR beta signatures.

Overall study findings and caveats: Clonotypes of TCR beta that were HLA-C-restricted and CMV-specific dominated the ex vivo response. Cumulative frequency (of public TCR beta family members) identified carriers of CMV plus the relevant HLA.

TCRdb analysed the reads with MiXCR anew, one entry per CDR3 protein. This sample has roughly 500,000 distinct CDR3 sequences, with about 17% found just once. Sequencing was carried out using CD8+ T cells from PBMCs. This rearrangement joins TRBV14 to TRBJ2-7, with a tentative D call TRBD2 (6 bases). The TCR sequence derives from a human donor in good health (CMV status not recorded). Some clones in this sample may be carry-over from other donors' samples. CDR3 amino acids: CASSQIPIATSSLGGQYF. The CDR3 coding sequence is TGTGCCAGCAGTCAAATACCTATTGCCACTAGCTCACTGGGGGGGCAGTACTTC.